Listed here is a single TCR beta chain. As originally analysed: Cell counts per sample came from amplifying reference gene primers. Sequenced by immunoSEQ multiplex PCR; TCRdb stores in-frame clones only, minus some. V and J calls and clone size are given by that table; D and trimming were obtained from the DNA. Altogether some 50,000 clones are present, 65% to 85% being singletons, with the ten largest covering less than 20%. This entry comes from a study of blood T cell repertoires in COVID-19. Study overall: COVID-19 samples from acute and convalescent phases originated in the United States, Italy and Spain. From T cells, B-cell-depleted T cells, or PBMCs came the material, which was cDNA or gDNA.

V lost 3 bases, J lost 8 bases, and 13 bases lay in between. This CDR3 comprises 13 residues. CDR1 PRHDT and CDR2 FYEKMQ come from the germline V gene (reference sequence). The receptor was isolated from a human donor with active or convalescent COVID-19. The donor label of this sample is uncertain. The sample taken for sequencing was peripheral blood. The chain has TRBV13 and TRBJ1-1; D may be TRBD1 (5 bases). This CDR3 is CASSLMGQLEAFF. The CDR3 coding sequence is TGTGCCAGCAGCTTGATGGGGCAACTGGAAGCTTTCTTT.